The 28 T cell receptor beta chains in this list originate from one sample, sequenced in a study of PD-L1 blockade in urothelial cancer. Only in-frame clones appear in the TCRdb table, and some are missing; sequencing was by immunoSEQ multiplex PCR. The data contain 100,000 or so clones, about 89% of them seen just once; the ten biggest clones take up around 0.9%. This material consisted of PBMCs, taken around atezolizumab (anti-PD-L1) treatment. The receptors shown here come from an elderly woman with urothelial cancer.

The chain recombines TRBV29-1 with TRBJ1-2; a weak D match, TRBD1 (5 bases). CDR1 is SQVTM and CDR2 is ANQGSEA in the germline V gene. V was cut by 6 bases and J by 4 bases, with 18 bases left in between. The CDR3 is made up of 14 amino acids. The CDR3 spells CSVSREPGGYGYTF. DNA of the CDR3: TGCAGCGTCAGCAGGGAGCCCGGGGGCTATGGCTACACCTTC.

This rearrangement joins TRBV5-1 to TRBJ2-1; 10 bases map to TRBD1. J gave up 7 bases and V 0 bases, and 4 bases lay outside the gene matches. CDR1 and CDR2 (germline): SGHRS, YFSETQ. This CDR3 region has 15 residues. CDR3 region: CASSLEGTGDNEQFF. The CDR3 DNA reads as TGCGCCAGCAGCTTGGAGGGGACAGGGGATAATGAGCAGTTCTTC. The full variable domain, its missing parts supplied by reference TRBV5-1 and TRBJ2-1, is KAGVTQTPRYLIKTRGQQVTLSCSPISGHRSVSWYQQTPGQGLQFLFEYFSETQRNKGNFPGRFSGRQFSNSRSEMNVSTLELGDSALYLCASSLEGTGDNEQFFGPGTRLTVL.

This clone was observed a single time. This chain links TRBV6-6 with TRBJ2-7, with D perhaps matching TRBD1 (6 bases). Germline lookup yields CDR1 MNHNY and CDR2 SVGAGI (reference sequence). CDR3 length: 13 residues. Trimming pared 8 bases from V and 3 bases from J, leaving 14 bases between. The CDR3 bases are TGTGCCAGCCGTGGGGGCGGAGACTACGAGCAGTACTTC. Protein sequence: CASRGGGDYEQYF.

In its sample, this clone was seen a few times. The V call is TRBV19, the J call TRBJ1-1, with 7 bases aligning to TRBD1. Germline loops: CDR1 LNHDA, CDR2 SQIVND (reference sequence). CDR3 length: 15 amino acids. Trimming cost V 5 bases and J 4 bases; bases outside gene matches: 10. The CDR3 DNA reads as TGTGCCAGTAGTTCCGCAGGGGGATTTGGCACTGAAGCTTTCTTT. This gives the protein CASSSAGGFGTEAFF.

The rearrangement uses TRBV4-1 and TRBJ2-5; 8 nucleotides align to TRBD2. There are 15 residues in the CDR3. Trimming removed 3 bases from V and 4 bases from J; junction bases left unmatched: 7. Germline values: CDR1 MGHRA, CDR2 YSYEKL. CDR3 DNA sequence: TGCGCCAGCAGCCAGGTTGGCGGGAGGTTAGAGACCCAGTACTTC. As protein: CASSQVGGRLETQYF.

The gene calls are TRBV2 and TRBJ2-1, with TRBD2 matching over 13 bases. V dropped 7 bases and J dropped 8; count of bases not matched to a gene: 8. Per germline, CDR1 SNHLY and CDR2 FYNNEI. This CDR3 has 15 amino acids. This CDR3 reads CASTEGLAGVYEQFF. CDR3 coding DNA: TGTGCCAGCACCGAAGGACTAGCGGGAGTATATGAGCAGTTCTTC.

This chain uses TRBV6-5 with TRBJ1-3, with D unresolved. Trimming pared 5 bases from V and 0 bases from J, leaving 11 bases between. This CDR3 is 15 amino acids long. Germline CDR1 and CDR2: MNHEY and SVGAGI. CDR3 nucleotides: TGTGCCAGCAGTCAGGATCCAAGCTCTGGAAACACCATATATTTT. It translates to CASSQDPSSGNTIYF.

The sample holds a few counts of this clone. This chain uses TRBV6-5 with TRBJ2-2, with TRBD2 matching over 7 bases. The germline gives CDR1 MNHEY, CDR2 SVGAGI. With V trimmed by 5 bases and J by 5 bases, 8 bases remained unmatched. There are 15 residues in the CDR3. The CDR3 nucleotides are TGTGCCAGCAGTCCGCGGGGGATTGGGACCGGGGAGCTGTTTTTT. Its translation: CASSPRGIGTGELFF.

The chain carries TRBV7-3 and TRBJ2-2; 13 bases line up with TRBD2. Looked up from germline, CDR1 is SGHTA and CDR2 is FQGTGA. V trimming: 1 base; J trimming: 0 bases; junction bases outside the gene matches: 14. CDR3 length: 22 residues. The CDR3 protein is CASSLNNQWGTSGMANTGELFF. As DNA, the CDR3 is TGTGCCAGCAGCTTAAACAACCAGTGGGGGACTAGCGGGATGGCGAACACCGGGGAGCTGTTTTTT.

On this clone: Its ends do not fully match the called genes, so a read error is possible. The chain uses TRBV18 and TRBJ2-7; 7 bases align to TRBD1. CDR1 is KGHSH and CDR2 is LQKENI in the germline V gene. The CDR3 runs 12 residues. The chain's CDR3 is CASSPQGNEQYF. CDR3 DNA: TGTGCCAGCTCCCCACAGGGGAACGAGCAGTACTTC. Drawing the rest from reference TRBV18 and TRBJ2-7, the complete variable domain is NAGVMQNPRHLVRRRGQEARLRCSPMKGHSHVYWYRQLPEEGLKFMVYLQKENIIDESGMPKERFSAEFPKEGPSILRIQQVVRGDSAAYFCASSPQGNEQYFGPGTRLTVT.

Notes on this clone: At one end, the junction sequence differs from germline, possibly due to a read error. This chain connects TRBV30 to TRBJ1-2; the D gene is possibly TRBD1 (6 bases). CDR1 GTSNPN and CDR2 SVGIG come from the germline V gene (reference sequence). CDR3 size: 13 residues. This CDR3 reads CAWSPGGGTHIIF. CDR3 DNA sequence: TGTGCCTGGAGTCCCGGCGGGGGCACACATATAATCTTC.

The CDR3 here is CASSFEPLATNEKLFF. CDR3 coding DNA: TGTGCCAGCAGCTTCGAGCCGCTTGCAACTAATGAAAAACTGTTTTTT. This chain uses TRBV5-5 with TRBJ1-4, with no clear D. The germline V gene has CDR1 SGHKS and CDR2 YYEKEE (reference sequence). V lost 2 bases to trimming and J lost 0 bases, with 11 bases between them. The CDR3 covers 16 residues.

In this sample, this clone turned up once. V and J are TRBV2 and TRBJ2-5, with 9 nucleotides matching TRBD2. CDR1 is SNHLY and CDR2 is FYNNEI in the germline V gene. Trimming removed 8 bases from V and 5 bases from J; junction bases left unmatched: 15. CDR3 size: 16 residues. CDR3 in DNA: TGTGCCAGCGGGTGGGCTAGCGGGGTCCCCCGGGAGACCCAGTACTTC. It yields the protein CASGWASGVPRETQYF. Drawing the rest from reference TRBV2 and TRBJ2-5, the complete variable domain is EPEVTQTPSHQVTQMGQEVILRCVPISNHLYFYWYRQILGQKVEFLVSFYNNEISEKSEIFDDQFSVERPDGSNFTLKIRSTKLEDSAMYFCASGWASGVPRETQYFGPGTRLLVL.

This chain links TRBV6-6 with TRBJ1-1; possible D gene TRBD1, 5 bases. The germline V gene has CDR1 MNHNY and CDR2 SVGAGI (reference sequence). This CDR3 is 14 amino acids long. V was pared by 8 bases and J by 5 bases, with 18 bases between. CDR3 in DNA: TGTGCCAGCCGAATCGGCAGGGTGGGGACTGAAGCTTTCTTT. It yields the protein CASRIGRVGTEAFF.

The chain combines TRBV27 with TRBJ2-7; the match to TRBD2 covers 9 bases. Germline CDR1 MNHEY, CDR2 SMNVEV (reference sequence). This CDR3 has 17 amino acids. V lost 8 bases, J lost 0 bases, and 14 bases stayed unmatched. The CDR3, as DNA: TGTGCCAGCCTGCCCCTAGCGGGGTACCTGTCCTCCTACGAGCAGTACTTC. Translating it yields CASLPLAGYLSSYEQYF.

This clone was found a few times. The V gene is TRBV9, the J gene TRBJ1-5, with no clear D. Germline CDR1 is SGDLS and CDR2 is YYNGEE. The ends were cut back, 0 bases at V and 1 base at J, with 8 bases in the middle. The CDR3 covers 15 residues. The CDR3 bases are TGTGCCAGCAGCGTAGGGACTTCAAGCAATCAGCCCCAGCATTTT. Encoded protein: CASSVGTSSNQPQHF.

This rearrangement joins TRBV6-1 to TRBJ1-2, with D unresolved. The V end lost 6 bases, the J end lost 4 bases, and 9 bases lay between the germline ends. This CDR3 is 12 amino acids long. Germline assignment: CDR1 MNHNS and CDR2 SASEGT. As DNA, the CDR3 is TGTGCCAGCAGCGAGCGGATCTATGGCTACACCTTC. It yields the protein CASSERIYGYTF.

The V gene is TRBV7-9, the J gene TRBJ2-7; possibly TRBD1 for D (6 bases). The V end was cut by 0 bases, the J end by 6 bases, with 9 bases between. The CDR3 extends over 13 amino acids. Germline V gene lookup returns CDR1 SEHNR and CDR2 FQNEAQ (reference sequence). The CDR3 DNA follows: TGTGCCAGCAGCTTAGCTGCAGGGGCCGAGCAGTACTTC. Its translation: CASSLAAGAEQYF.

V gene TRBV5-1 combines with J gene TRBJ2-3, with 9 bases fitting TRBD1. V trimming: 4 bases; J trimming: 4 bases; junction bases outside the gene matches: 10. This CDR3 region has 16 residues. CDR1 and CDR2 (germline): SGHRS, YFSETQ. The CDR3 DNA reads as TGCGCCAGCAGCGTGACCGGGACAGGGATGGCAGATACGCAGTATTTT. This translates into CASSVTGTGMADTQYF.

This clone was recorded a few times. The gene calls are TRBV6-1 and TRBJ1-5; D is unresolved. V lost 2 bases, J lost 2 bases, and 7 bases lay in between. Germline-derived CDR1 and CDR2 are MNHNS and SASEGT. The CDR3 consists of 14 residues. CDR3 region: CASSEWSGNQPQHF. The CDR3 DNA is TGTGCCAGCAGTGAATGGAGTGGCAATCAGCCCCAGCATTTT.

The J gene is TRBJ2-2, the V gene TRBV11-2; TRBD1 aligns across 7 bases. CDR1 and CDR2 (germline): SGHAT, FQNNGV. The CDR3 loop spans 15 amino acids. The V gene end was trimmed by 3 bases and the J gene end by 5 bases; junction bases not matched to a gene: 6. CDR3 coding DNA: TGTGCCAGCAGCTTTCAGGGGGTGGATACCGGGGAGCTGTTTTTT. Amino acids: CASSFQGVDTGELFF.

The CDR3 loop is CASSSVWKGGNQPQHF. DNA for the CDR3: TGTGCCAGCAGCTCCGTGTGGAAGGGGGGCAATCAGCCCCAGCATTTT. This sequence joins TRBV28 and TRBJ1-5; D possibly corresponds to TRBD1 (6 bases). CDR1 and CDR2 from the germline V gene are MDHEN and SYDVKM. CDR3 length equals 16 residues. The germline V and J ends were trimmed by 6 bases and 2 bases, with 17 bases remaining between them. The whole variable domain, remainder taken from reference TRBV28 and TRBJ1-5, is DVKVTQSSRYLVKRTGEKVFLECVQDMDHENMFWYRQDPGLGLRLIYFSYDVKMKEKGDIPEGYSVSREKKERFSLILESASTNQTSMYLCASSSVWKGGNQPQHFGDGTRLSIL.

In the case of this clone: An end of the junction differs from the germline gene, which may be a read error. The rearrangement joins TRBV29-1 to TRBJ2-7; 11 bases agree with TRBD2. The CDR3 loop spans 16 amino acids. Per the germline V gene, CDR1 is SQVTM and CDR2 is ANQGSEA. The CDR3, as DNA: TGCAGCGTGGAAGGTCCCACTAGCGGGAGTGGCTACGAGCAGTACTTC. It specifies CSVEGPTSGSGYEQYF.

CDR3 residues: CASSLGGTTGTDTQYF. The CDR3 bases are TGTGCCAGCAGCTTAGGAGGGACTACTGGCACAGATACGCAGTATTTT. V and J are TRBV7-6 and TRBJ2-3; 7 nucleotides match TRBD2. V shed 1 base, J shed 1 base, and the junction held 5 bases outside the gene matches. Germline V gives CDR1 SGHVS, CDR2 FNYEAQ. This CDR3 is 16 amino acids long.

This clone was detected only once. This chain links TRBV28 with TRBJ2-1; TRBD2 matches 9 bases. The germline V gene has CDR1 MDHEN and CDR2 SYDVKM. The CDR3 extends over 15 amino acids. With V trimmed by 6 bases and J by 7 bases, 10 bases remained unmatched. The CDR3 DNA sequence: TGTGCCAGCAGCCTTCTAGCGGGGTTTAAGAATGAGCAGTTCTTC. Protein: CASSLLAGFKNEQFF.

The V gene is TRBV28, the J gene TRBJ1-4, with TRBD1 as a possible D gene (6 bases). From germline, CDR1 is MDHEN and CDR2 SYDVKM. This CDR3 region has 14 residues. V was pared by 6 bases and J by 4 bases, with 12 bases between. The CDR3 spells CASRSTGSNEKLFF. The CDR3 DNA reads TGTGCCAGCAGATCCACAGGGAGTAATGAAAAACTGTTTTTT.

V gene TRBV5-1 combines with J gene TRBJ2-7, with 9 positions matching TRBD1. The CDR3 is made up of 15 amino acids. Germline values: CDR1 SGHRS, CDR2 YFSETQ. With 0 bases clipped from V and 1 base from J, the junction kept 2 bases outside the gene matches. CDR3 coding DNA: TGCGCCAGCAGCTTGGGGGGACAGGGATCCTACGAGCAGTACTTC. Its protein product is CASSLGGQGSYEQYF.

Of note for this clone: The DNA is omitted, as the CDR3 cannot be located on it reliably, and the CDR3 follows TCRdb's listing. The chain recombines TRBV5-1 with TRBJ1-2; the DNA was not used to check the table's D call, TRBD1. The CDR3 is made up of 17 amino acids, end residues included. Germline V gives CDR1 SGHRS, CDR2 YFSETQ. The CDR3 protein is CASSLAFGPGSASGYTF.